Sequencing of this T cell receptor (beta chain) was carried out in a study of high-grade serous ovarian cancer treatment subgroups. Study as a whole: Mean per sample: around 14,000 reads, some 7,500 unique TCR beta rearrangements. Study-wide results and caveats: Spatial context was lost because tumors were sequenced in bulk. Different patients shared almost no repertoire; same-patient tumors shared roughly 0.11 to 0.8. TCR relatedness rose with neoantigen level and trended with mutation load.

On this clone: The target antigen is unknown.

Clones were sequenced by immunoSEQ multiplex PCR, and TCRdb holds only the in-frame ones, with some missing. The table lists about 30,000 clones, around 80% of them singletons. Tumor samples were obtained before definitive surgery or chemotherapy. Per germline, CDR1 LNHNV and CDR2 YYDKDF (reference sequence). This CDR3 comprises 15 residues. Trimming at V came to 1 base and at J to 1 base, leaving 2 bases not matched to a gene. The source is a human donor with high-grade serous ovarian cancer. The chain has TRBV15 and TRBJ1-1; 8 nucleotides agree with TRBD1. Sequenced: tumor tissue. The CDR3 region has the DNA TGTGCCACCAGCAGAGCCGGGACAGGGAACACTGAAGCTTTCTTT. Amino acid sequence: CATSRAGTGNTEAFF.